This entry features one T cell receptor (beta chain) sequence. It lacks a known antigen. No much larger clonotype is one base removed from it; base qualities were not supplied. This record comes from a study of blood T cell repertoires in COVID-19 (dated by TCRdb to 2019 to 2021). With regard to the full study: Collaborator samples came from the United States, Italy and Spain and covered acute and convalescent phases of COVID-19. The material from the prospective study consisted of cDNA or gDNA derived from T cells, B-cell-depleted T cells, or PBMCs. Subjects who had been exposed to COVID-19, were actively infected with it, or had recovered from it provided the deeply sampled blood TCRbeta repertoires that made up the dataset. The repertoires were made available in a free public database intended to serve as a resource for research on the immune response to SARS-CoV-2. The samples were drawn from the first 160 participants of the ongoing ImmuneRACE study and from more than 1,000 subjects provided by 6 global collaborators. The sample metadata nearly always contained a de-identified subject ID, COVID-19 status, age in years and sex. Where available, HLA class I and class II types were obtained from metadata supplied by the sample provider rather than from assay-based typing.

TCRbeta CDR3 regions were amplified from genomic DNA using the immunoSEQ Assay, a bias-controlled multiplex PCR. The paper's processing steps were these. Within the assay, amplification of reference gene primers was used to estimate how many nucleated cells each sample contained. Sequence reads were collapsed and filtered to measure the absolute abundance of every unique TCRbeta CDR3 rearrangement. For each sample, productive Simpson clonality was calculated as the square root of Simpson's diversity index over productive rearrangements. TCRdb took this table from immuneACCESS and kept in-frame rearrangements with V and J called. Such tables lack part of the clones; where checked against another copy, unresolved V genes explain under half of the gap, and the rest is unexplained. V, J and clone size are taken as reported in that table, and D and trimming were inferred from the DNA itself. Recorded for this sample are 100,000 to 140,000 clones; around 88% of them occurred a single time. The ten most abundant clones make up roughly 6.6% of the sample.

Paper-wide results and their limitations: The quantity of clinical and demographic metadata differed by source and by participant and was supplied without curation.

The CDR1 and CDR2 encoded by the germline V gene are SGHVS and FQNEAQ. The CDR3 runs 18 amino acids, cysteine and phenylalanine included. Only the CDR3 portion is preserved as DNA: 54 bases, with reading frame beginning at the first base. For this chain, trimming is 5 bases at the V end and 2 bases at the J end, and the number of junction bases without a gene match is 18. Each collaborating institution followed its own protocols to collect whole blood in K2EDTA tubes. For TCRbeta analysis, collaborators shipped samples in one of three forms: frozen whole blood, isolated PBMCs, or DNA extracted from either of those sample types.

The rearranged chain carries TRBV7-8 and TRBJ2-7; TRBD2 lines up with 7 middle nucleotides. Sequences were obtained from peripheral blood. The receptor was isolated from a man aged 50 or older with active or convalescent COVID-19. The DNA sequence is as follows: TGTGCCAGCAGCCGCGCTCAACGGCAGCTAGCGGTGACCTACGAGCAGTACTTC. Protein translation: CASSRAQRQLAVTYEQYF.